The clone carrying this T cell receptor (beta chain) was counted once. At one boundary the junction diverges from the germline segment, which might be a read error. These data belong to a study of blood T cell repertoires in COVID-19. The method was immunoSEQ multiplex PCR; TCRdb's version includes in-frame clones alone and lacks a portion of them. The sample lists fewer than 140,000 clones, roughly four fifths seen once, with roughly 6% in the top ten. The source of this sequence is a man older than 75 with COVID-19, enrolled during active disease. Material: peripheral blood.

CDR3 residues: CASSFPGQGASF. The CDR3 nucleotides are TGTGCCAGCAGTTTTCCGGGACAGGGGGCGAGCTTC. The gene calls are TRBV6-5 and TRBJ1-2; 12 positions match TRBD1. The germline gives CDR1 MNHEY, CDR2 SVGAGI. This CDR3 contains 12 residues.